A selection of T cell receptor beta chains follows, all from one sample in a study of T cells in localized non-small cell lung cancer. Assay: immunoSEQ multiplex PCR; the TCRdb copy retains only in-frame clones and omits some. The sample holds roughly 4,100 clones, about two fifths seen once. Material: lung tumor tissue, obtained before any cancer treatment. All receptors come from a woman aged 40-69 years with stage I lung adenocarcinoma. The CDR3 runs from the conserved cysteine through the conserved F or W. A D gene is named only where the DNA matches it firmly. Part of the rows lack a size; the others show once, few, many or a class for expanded clones.

abundance	v_gene	d_gene	j_gene	CDR3nt	CDR3aa
few	TRBV5-1	.	TRBJ1-5	TGCGCCAGCAGCTTGGGGTCGGGAGTGGGCAATCAGCCCCAGCATTTT	CASSLGSGVGNQPQHF
.	TRBV19	.	TRBJ1-4	TGTGCCAGTAGTATGGAGGGGAACGAAAAACTGTTTTTT	CASSMEGNEKLFF
few	TRBV9	.	TRBJ1-3	TGTGCCAGCAGCGTAGGTGAGGGAACAAACACCATATATTTT	CASSVGEGTNTIYF
few	TRBV6-8	.	TRBJ2-1	TGTGCCAGCTGGTGGACAGATACAAATGAGCAGTTCTTC	CASWWTDTNEQFF
.	TRBV6-8	TRBD2	TRBJ2-7	TGTGCCAGTGAACGAGCTATAGAGACTAGCGGAAAATATAGCTCCTACGAGCAGTACTTC	CASERAIETSGKYSSYEQYF
.	TRBV19	.	TRBJ1-2	TGTGCCACCAGTTCAGGGACGAGCGGCTACACCTTC	CATSSGTSGYTF
.	TRBV11-3	TRBD1	TRBJ1-1	TGTGCCAGCAGCCAGGCAGACAGGGACCACACTGAAGCTTTCTTT	CASSQADRDHTEAFF
.	TRBV18	.	TRBJ2-4	TGTGCCAGCTCACTACCGGGGCGGCAGAGGGACATTCAGTACTTC	CASSLPGRQRDIQYF
few	TRBV11-3	TRBD2	TRBJ2-1	TGTGCCAGCAGCTGGGGACTAGCGGGAGGGAATGAGCAGTTCTTC	CASSWGLAGGNEQFF
few	TRBV7-7	.	TRBJ2-1	TGTGCCAGCAGATCACAGAAGGCAGGGGACAATGAGCAGTTCTTC	CASRSQKAGDNEQFF
.	TRBV18	.	TRBJ2-5	TGTGCCAGCTCACCACCGGAAGAGACCCAGTACTTC	CASSPPEETQYF
.	TRBV11-3	TRBD2	TRBJ2-2	TGTGCCAGCAGCTCCCTCCGCGAGGTAGCGGGAGGAGGGACCGGGGAGCTGTTTTTT	CASSSLREVAGGGTGELFF
.	TRBV15	.	TRBJ2-6	TGTGCCACCAGCAGAGAAGTCGTGGGGTCTGGGGCCAACGTCCTGACTTTC	CATSREVVGSGANVLTF
.	TRBV19	TRBD2	TRBJ2-3	TGTGCCAGTAGTATTAGCGGGTCCAGCACAGATACGCAGTATTTT	CASSISGSSTDTQYF
.	TRBV11-3	TRBD2	TRBJ2-5	TGTGCCAGCAGCCCGCGGACTAGCGGAGAAGAGACCCAGTACTTC	CASSPRTSGEETQYF
.	TRBV6-7	.	TRBJ1-1	TGTGCCAGCAGTTCGGGACACCAAGCCACTGAAGCTTTCTTT	CASSSGHQATEAFF
.	TRBV18	TRBD2	TRBJ2-5	TGTGCCAGCTCACCCCCGGGACTAGAAGGGGAGACCCAGTACTTC	CASSPPGLEGETQYF
medium-sized	TRBV9	.	TRBJ1-1	TGTGCCAGCAGCGTAGACGGATCAGCAGCGGACACTGAAGCTTTCTTT	CASSVDGSAADTEAFF
few	TRBV5-1	.	TRBJ1-1	TGCGCCAGCGGATCAGGATCAATAAAGGGTGAAGCTTTCTTT	CASGSGSIKGEAFF
few	TRBV9	TRBD2	TRBJ2-2	TGTGCCAGCAGCGTAGAAGGCGGGGGGAACACCGGGGAGCTGTTTTTT	CASSVEGGGNTGELFF
.	TRBV19	TRBD1	TRBJ1-5	TGTGCCAGTAGACCGGGACAGGGGGCTCAGCCCCAGCATTTT	CASRPGQGAQPQHF
.	TRBV11-3	TRBD1	TRBJ2-1	TGTGCCAGCAGCACCCGGACAGGAGAGAAAGGCCTTAGTATTTCCGAGCAGTTCTTC	CASSTRTGEKGLSISEQFF
.	TRBV18	TRBD1	TRBJ1-4	TGTGCCAGCTCATCGGGACAGATTGAAAAACTGTTTTTT	CASSSGQIEKLFF
.	TRBV19	.	TRBJ2-7	TGTGCCAGTAGTCCTCAACCGGACAGCAACGAGCAGTACTTC	CASSPQPDSNEQYF
medium-sized	TRBV11-3	.	TRBJ2-7	TGTGCCAGCAGCCGCGAGCGCGACAGGAGGAGCTACGAGCAGTACTTC	CASSRERDRRSYEQYF
few	TRBV9	.	TRBJ2-3	TGTGCCAGCAGCGTAGACCCCCCGGATACGCAGTATTTT	CASSVDPPDTQYF
.	TRBV6-8	.	TRBJ1-2	TGTGCCAGCAGTTACTCGACCCTGAGGGGTCATGGCTACACCTTC	CASSYSTLRGHGYTF
few	TRBV6-8	.	TRBJ2-3	TGTGCCATAAAGGACGGACAGACAATCACAGATACGCAGTATTTT	CAIKDGQTITDTQYF
.	TRBV9	.	TRBJ2-5	TGTGCCAGCAGCGCCGGGGGGACAGTTCAAGAGACCCAGTACTTC	CASSAGGTVQETQYF
.	TRBV5-1	.	TRBJ2-6	TGCGCCAGCAGCCTGCTCGGGACCCCGGGCGATTCTGGGGCCAACGTCCTGACTTTC	CASSLLGTPGDSGANVLTF
.	TRBV19	TRBD2	TRBJ2-7	TGTGCCAGTAGTAGCCGACTAGCGGGAGGGCCCACCTACGAGCAGTACTTC	CASSSRLAGGPTYEQYF
.	TRBV18	TRBD1	TRBJ1-1	TGTGCCAGCTCACCCCGGACAGGGAGTTACACTGAAGCTTTCTTT	CASSPRTGSYTEAFF
.	TRBV11-1	TRBD1	TRBJ1-3	TGTGCCAGCAGCCAGGGGGCCGGTGGAAACACCATATATTTT	CASSQGAGGNTIYF
.	TRBV19	.	TRBJ2-6	TGTGCCAGTAGTCCAACCCCACAGGGCTCTGGGGCCAACGTCCTGACTTTC	CASSPTPQGSGANVLTF
few	TRBV10-3	TRBD2	TRBJ2-1	TGTGCCATCAGTGAGTCGACTAGCGGGTGGTACAATGAGCAGTTCTTC	CAISESTSGWYNEQFF
few	TRBV11-3	TRBD1	TRBJ1-1	TGTGCCAGCAGCTTTGGGACAGAGAACACTGAAGCTTTCTTT	CASSFGTENTEAFF
.	TRBV19	.	TRBJ2-7	TGTGCCAGTAGTATTTATCCAGGGAGGGGGTCCGTATACTTC	CASSIYPGRGSVYF
.	TRBV14	.	TRBJ1-5	TGTGCCAGCAGCCAAGATTTGTACCGCGGGGCGAGGGGCAATCAGCCCCAGCATTTT	CASSQDLYRGARGNQPQHF
.	TRBV10-2	.	TRBJ1-1	TGCGCCAGCAGTGACCCAGGGACGAACACTGAAGCTTTCTTT	CASSDPGTNTEAFF
.	TRBV10-1	.	TRBJ1-5	TGCGCCAGCAGCACCATTAGGGGGGGTTGGCCCCGACCGTATAGCAATCAGCCCCAGCATTTT	CASSTIRGGWPRPYSNQPQHF
.	TRBV29-1	TRBD2	TRBJ2-5	TGCAGCGCAGAGAGGACTAGCGGGACCCAAGAGACCCAGTACTTC	CSAERTSGTQETQYF
.	TRBV22-1	.	TRBJ1-2	TGTGCCAGCAGTCCATTACAGGCTGCTAACTATGGCTACACCTTC	CASSPLQAANYGYTF
.	TRBV9	TRBD1	TRBJ1-4	TGTGCCAGACGGGACAGGGATGAAAAACTGTTTTTT	CARRDRDEKLFF
.	TRBV7-1	TRBD2	TRBJ2-7	TGTGCCAGCAGCCTGACTAGCGGGTCCGCCTACGAGCAGTACTTC	CASSLTSGSAYEQYF
.	TRBV10-2	.	TRBJ2-2	TGCGCCAGCTGTTCTAGTGACACCGGGGAGCTGTTTTTT	CASCSSDTGELFF
.	TRBV15	TRBD1	TRBJ1-3	TGTGCCACCAGCCCCTCAGAGGTCAGGGGGGCCCCTTTTTCTGGAAACACCATATATTTT	CATSPSEVRGAPFSGNTIYF
few	TRBV6-8	.	TRBJ1-5	TGTGCCAGCAGTCCCCGGGACCTGAGCAATCAGCCCCAGCATTTT	CASSPRDLSNQPQHF
.	TRBV11-3	TRBD2	TRBJ2-1	TGTGCCAGCAGCTTGATCCCACTAGCGGGGTACAATGAGCAGTTCTTC	CASSLIPLAGYNEQFF